The clone carrying this T cell receptor beta chain was seen only a few times. The data derive from a study of blood T cells in healthy people across ages. The V end was cut by 5 bases, the J end by 0 bases, with 11 bases between. Germline CDR1 and CDR2: SGHTA and FQGNSA. This CDR3 contains 15 residues. PCR was performed a second time for roughly 6 to 12 cycles using a sample-barcoded 5' primer and a J-beta primer mix. Each CDR3 protein is one row after TCRdb ran MiXCR on the 5' RACE reads. The profile shows about 1.8 million distinct CDR3 sequences, around half of them singletons. The gene calls are TRBV7-2 and TRBJ2-1; maybe TRBD1 (5 bases). The clonotype was recovered from a woman aged 40-49 years in good health. Specimen: blood. CDR3 residues: CASSPDRLSYNEQFF. In DNA form, the CDR3 reads TGTGCCAGCAGCCCAGACAGACTCTCCTACAATGAGCAGTTCTTC.